The 3 T cell receptor beta chains reported below all come from one sample, sequenced in a study of T cell responses to AZD1222 COVID-19 vaccine. Profiled with immunoSEQ multiplex PCR; TCRdb holds only in-frame clones, not every one. The repertoire holds about 99,000 clones, with over 80% as singletons. The sample was peripheral blood, taken on day 0 of AZD1222 vaccination. Source of these receptors: an adult in good health.

The rearrangement uses TRBV4-1 and TRBJ1-3; 7 bases align to TRBD1. Germline V CDR1 and CDR2: MGHRA, YSYEKL. The J segment lost 0 bases and the V segment lost 1 base, leaving 18 bases of the junction unmatched. There are 21 residues in the CDR3. CDR3 coding DNA: TGCGCCAGCAGCCAAGGGTTCTCCAGGGGGGTGGCGGGGACCTCTGGAAACACCATATATTTT. This translates into CASSQGFSRGVAGTSGNTIYF.

This chain connects TRBV10-3 to TRBJ2-6; D call uncertain. V lost 3 bases and J 4 bases, leaving 16 bases between the germline ends. This CDR3 region has 17 residues. The germline gives CDR1 ENHRY, CDR2 SYGVKD. CDR3 nucleotide sequence: TGTGCCATCAGTGAAGGGTCGGATTCTCTGGGGGCCAACGTCCTGACTTTC. Translating it yields CAISEGSDSLGANVLTF.

In DNA form, the CDR3 reads TGTGCCAGCATCCAGGCCGGGGGCGTAGCTTTCTTT. Its translation: CASIQAGGVAFF. The chain employs TRBV6-5 and TRBJ1-1, with a weak D call TRBD1 (6 bases). This CDR3 has 12 amino acids. In germline, CDR1 is MNHEY, CDR2 SVGAGI. Trimming stripped 7 bases from V and 10 bases from J, with 16 bases between.